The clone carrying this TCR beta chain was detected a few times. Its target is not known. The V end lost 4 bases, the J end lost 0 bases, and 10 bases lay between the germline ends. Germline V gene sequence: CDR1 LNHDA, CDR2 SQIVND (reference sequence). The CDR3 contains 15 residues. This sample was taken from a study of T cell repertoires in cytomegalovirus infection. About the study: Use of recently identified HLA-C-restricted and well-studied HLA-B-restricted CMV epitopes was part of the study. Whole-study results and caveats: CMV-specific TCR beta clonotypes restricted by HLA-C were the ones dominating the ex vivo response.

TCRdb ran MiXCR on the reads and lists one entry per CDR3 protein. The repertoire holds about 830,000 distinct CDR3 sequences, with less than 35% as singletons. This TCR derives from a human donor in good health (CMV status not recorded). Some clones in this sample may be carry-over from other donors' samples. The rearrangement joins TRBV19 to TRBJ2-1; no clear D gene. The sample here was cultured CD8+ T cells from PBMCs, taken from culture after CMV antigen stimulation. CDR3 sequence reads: CASSTEKSSYNEQFF. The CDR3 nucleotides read TGTGCCAGTAGTACCGAGAAGTCCTCCTACAATGAGCAGTTCTTC.